This T cell receptor (beta chain) was retrieved from a study of neoadjuvant anti-PD-1 for oral cavity cancer. In regard to this clone: Its specificity is unknown.

Germline CDR1 is GTSNPN and CDR2 is SVGIG (reference sequence). The CDR3 has 11 residues. Trimming took 7 bases from V and 4 from J, leaving 8 bases between them. Time point reported: after neoadjuvant nivolumab, at surgical resection. Blood libraries mostly used approximately 0.5 ug genomic DNA, six replicates each. The method was immunoSEQ multiplex PCR; TCRdb's version includes in-frame clones alone and lacks a portion of them. The table shows roughly 14,000 clones, with roughly 74% occurring only once. Study-wide points: PBMC Gini-index clonality exceeded responders' in non-responders post-nivolumab.

The TCR comes from a person aged 40 to 85 with oral cavity squamous cell carcinoma. This specimen was PBMCs, taken after nivolumab (anti-PD-1) treatment. The J gene is TRBJ1-3, the V gene TRBV30; D is undetermined. The CDR3 loop reads CASQRGNTIYF. The CDR3 nucleotides read TGTGCCTCCCAGAGGGGAAACACCATATATTTT.